This T cell receptor (beta chain) appears in the sequencing data of a study of cytomegalovirus exposure and HLA in healthy donors. Study-wide findings and caveats: Association with HLA alleles at 0.05 false discovery rate was found for roughly 17,000 TCR beta sequences in a later analysis.

Points on this clone: The antigen remains unidentified.

The CDR3 runs 14 residues. V gave up 4 bases and J gave up 1 base, with 10 bases separating them. The germline CDR1 and CDR2 sequences are LNHDA and SQIVND (reference sequence). The PCR used 60 Vbeta and 13 Jbeta primers. Authors' processing steps: Among the unique TCR beta chains that a later analysis counted, about 81 million in all, roughly 10 million were shared. TCRdb's table, derived via immunoSEQ multiplex PCR, lists solely in-frame clones and lacks some. That table furnishes V, J and clone size, whereas the DNA furnished D and trimming. This repertoire includes 34,000 or so clones. Healthy bone marrow donors made up the donor group.

The receptor comes from a female donor in good health and CMV-seronegative. The rearrangement links TRBV19 to TRBJ1-2; D is perhaps TRBD1 (5 bases). Sequencing input: PBMCs. Here the CDR3 reads CASSTGRINYGYTF. The CDR3 DNA follows: TGTGCCAGTAGTACAGGGCGGATTAACTATGGCTACACCTTC.